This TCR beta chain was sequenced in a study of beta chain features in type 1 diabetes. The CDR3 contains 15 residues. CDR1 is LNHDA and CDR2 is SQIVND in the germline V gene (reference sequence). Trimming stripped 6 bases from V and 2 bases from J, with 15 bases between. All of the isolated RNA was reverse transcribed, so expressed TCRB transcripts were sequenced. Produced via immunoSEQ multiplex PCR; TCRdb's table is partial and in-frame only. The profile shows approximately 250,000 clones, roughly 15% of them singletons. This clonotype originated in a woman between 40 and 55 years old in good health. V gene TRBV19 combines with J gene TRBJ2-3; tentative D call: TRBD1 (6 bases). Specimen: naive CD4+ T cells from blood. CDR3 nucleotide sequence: TGTGCCAGTAGCAGGGGCCTTCCTACCACAGATACGCAGTATTTT. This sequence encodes CASSRGLPTTDTQYF.